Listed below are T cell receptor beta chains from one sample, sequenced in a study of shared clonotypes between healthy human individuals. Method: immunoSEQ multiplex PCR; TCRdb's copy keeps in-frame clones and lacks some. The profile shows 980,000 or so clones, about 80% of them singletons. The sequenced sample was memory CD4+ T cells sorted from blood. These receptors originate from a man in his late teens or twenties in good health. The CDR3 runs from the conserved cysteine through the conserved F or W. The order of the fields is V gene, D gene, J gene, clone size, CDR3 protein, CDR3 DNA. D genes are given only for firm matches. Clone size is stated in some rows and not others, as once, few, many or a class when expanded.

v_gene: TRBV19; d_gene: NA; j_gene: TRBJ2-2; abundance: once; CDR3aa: CASSARRLTGELFF; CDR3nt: TGTGCCAGTAGCGCACGCCGTTTGACCGGGGAGCTGTTTTTT
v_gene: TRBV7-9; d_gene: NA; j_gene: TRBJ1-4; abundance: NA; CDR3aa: CASSADSRGEKLFF; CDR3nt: TGTGCCAGCAGCGCCGATTCCCGGGGGGAAAAACTGTTTTTT
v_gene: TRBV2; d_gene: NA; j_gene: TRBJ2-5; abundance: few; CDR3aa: CASSAAGRQETQYF; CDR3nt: TGTGCCAGCAGTGCGGCAGGGAGACAAGAGACCCAGTACTTC
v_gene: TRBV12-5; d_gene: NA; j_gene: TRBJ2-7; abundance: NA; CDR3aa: CASGFGHPYEQYF; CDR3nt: TGTGCTAGTGGTTTTGGGCACCCGTACGAGCAGTACTTC
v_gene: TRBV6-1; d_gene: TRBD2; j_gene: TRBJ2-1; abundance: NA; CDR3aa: CASSKSGNTYNEQFF; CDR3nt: TGTGCCAGCAGTAAGAGCGGGAACACCTACAATGAGCAGTTCTTC
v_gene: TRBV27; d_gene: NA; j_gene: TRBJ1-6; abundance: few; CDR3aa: CASSPDRVNSPLHF; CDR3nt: TGTGCCAGCAGCCCTGATAGAGTAAATTCACCCCTCCACTTT
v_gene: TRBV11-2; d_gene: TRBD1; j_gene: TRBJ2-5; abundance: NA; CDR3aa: CASSRGQQETQYF; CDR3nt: TGTGCCAGCAGCCGGGGACAGCAAGAGACCCAGTACTTC
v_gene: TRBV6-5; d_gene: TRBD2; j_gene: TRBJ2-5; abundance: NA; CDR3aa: CASRRTSGRRETQYF; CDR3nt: TGTGCCAGCAGAAGGACTAGCGGGAGACGTGAGACCCAGTACTTC
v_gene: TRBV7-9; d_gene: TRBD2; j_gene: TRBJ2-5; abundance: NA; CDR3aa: CASSQGLAGVKETQYF; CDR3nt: TGTGCCAGCAGCCAGGGACTAGCGGGAGTGAAAGAGACCCAGTACTTC
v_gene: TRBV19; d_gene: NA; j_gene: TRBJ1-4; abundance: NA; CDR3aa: CASKDQAPTNEKLFF; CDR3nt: TGTGCCAGTAAAGATCAGGCCCCAACTAATGAAAAACTGTTTTTT
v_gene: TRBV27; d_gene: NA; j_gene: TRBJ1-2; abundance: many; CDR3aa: CASSLTYRAYGYTF; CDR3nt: TGTGCCAGCAGTTTAACTTACAGAGCCTATGGCTACACCTTC
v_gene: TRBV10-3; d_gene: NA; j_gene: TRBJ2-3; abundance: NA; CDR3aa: CAISTGPGGSTDTQYF; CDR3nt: TGTGCCATCAGTACGGGACCTGGGGGTAGCACAGATACGCAGTATTTT
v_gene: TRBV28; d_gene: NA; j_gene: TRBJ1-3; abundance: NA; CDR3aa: CASTSENTIYF; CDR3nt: TGTGCCAGCACATCGGAGAACACCATATATTTT
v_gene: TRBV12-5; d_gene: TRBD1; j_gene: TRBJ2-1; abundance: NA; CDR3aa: CASGSFGQGAAEQFF; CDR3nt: TGTGCTAGTGGCTCCTTCGGACAGGGGGCGGCGGAGCAGTTCTTC
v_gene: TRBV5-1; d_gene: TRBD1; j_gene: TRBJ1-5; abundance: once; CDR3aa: CASSLEGAAQPQHF; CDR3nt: TGCGCCAGCAGCTTGGAGGGGGCTGCTCAGCCCCAGCATTTT